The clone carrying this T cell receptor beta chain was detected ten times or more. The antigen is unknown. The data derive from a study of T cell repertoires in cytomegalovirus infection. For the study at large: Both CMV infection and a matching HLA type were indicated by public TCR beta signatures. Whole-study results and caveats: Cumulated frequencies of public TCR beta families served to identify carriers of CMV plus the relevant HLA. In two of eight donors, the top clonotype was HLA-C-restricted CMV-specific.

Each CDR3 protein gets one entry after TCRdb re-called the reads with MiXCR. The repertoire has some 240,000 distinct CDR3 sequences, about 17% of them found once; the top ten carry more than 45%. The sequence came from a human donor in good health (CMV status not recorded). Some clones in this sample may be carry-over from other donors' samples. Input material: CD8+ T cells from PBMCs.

The CDR3 protein is CASSYGANTEAFF. Written as DNA, the CDR3 is TGTGCCAGCAGTTACGGGGCGAACACTGAAGCTTTCTTT. The chain links TRBV7-6 to TRBJ1-1, with D perhaps matching TRBD1 (5 bases). Trimming cost V 6 bases and J 1 base, with 9 bases left between them. CDR1 is SGHVS and CDR2 is FNYEAQ in the germline V gene. The CDR3 is made up of 13 amino acids.